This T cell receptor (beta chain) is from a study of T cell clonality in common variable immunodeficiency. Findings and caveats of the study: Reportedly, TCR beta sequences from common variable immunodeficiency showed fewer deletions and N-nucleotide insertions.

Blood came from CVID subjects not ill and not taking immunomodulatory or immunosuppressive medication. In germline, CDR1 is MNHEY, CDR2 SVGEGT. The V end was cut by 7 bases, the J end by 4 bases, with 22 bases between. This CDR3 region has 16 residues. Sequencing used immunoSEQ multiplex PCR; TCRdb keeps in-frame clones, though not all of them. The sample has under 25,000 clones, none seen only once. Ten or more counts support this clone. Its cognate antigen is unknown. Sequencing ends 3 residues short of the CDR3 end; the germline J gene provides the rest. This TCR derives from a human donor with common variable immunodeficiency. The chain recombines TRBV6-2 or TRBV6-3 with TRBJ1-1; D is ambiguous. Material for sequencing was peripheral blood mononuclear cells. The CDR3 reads CASNRISKATGTEAFF. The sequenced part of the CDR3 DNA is TGTGCCAGCAATCGAATTTCTAAGGCGACGGGCACTGAA.